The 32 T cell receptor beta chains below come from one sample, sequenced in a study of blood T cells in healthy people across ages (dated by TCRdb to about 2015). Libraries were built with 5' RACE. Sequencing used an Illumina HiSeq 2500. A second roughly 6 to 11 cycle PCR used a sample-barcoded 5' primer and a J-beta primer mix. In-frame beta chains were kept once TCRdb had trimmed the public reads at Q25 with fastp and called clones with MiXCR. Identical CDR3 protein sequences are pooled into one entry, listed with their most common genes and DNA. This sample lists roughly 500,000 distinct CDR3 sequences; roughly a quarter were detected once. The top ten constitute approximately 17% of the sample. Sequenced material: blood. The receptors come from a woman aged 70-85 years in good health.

The CDR3 loop reads CASSPAVGRVETQYF. CDR3 sequence (DNA): TGTGCCAGCAGCCCCGCAGTCGGGAGGGTTGAGACCCAGTACTTC. The chain uses TRBV9 and TRBJ2-5; 8 nucleotides match TRBD2. The CDR3 sequence is 15 residues long. V shed 4 bases, J shed 5 bases, and the junction held 10 bases outside the gene matches. CDR1 is SGDLS, CDR2 YYNGEE, per germline.

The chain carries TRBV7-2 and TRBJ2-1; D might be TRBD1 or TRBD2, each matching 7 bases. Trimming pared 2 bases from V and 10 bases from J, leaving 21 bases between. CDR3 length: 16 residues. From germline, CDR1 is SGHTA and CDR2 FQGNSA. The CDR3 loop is CASSLNFQGGAIEQFF. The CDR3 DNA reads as TGTGCCAGCAGCTTAAATTTTCAGGGGGGGGCTATCGAGCAGTTCTTC.

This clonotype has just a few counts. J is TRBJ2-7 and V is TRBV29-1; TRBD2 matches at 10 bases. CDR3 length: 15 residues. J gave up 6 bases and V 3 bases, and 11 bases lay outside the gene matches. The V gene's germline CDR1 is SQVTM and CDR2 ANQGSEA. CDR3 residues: CSVEAELAGYGEQYF. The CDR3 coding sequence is TGCAGCGTTGAGGCGGAACTAGCGGGGTACGGCGAGCAGTACTTC.

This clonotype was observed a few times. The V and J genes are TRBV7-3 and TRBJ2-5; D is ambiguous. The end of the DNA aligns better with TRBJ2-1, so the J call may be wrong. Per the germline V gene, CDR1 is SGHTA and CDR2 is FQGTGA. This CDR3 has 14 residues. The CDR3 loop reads CASSLSSVYNEQFF. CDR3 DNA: TGTGCCAGCAGCTTAAGCAGCGTGTACAATGAGCAGTTCTTC.

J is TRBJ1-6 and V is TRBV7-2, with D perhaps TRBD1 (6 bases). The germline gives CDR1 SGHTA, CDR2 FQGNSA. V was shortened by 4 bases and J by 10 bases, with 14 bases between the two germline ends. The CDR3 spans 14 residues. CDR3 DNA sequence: TGTGCCAGCAGCTCTACAGGGCCCCGGTCACCCCTCCACTTT. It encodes CASSSTGPRSPLHF.

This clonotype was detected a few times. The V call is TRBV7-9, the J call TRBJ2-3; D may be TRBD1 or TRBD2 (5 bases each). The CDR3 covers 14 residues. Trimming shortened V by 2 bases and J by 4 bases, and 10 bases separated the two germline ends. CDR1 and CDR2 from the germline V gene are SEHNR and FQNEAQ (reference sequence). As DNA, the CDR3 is TGTGCCAGCAGCTTAAGTGTGGGGGCAGATACGCAGTATTTT. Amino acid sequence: CASSLSVGADTQYF.

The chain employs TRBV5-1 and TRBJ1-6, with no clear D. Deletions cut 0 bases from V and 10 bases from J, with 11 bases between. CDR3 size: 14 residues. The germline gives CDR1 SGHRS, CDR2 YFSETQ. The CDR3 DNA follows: TGCGCCAGCAGCTTGGGTGACCCCCTGTCACCCCTCCACTTT. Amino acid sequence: CASSLGDPLSPLHF. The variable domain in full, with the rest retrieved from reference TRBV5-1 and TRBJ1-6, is KAGVTQTPRYLIKTRGQQVTLSCSPISGHRSVSWYQQTPGQGLQFLFEYFSETQRNKGNFPGRFSGRQFSNSRSEMNVSTLELGDSALYLCASSLGDPLSPLHFGNGTRLTVT.

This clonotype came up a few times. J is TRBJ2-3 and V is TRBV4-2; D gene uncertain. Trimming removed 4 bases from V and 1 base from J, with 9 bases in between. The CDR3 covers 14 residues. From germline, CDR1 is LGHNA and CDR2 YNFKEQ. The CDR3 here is CASSLKGGTDTQYF. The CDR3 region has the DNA TGTGCCAGCAGCCTAAAGGGCGGCACAGATACGCAGTATTTT.

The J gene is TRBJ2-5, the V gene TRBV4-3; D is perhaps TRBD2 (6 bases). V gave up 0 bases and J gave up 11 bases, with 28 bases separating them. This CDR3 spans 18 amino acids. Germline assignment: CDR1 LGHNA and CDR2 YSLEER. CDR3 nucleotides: TGCGCCAGCAGCCAAGAAGTACCGGGACTTGGGTTGTTTAGGGAGCAGTACTTC. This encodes CASSQEVPGLGLFREQYF.

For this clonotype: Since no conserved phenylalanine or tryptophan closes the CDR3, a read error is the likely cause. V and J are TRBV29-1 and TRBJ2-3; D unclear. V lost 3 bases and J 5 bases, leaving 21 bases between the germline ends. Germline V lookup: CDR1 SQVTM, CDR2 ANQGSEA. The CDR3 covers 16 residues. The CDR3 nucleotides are TGCAGCGTTGATCACAAGTCAACGACGGACGAAGATACGCAGTATCTT. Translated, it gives CSVDHKSTTDEDTQYL.

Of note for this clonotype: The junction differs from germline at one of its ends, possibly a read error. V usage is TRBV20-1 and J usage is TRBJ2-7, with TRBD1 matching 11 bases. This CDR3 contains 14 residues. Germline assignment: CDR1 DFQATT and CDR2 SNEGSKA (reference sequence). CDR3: CSARGDRGTYGQYF. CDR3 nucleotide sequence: TGCAGTGCTAGGGGGGACAGGGGGACGTACGGGCAGTACTTC.

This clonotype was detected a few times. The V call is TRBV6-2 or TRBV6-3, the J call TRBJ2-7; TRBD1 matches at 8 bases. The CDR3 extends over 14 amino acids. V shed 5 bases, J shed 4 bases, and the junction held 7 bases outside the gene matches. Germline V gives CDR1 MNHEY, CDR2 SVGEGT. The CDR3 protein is CASSRGQDQYEQYF. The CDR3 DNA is TGTGCCAGCAGTCGGGGACAGGATCAGTACGAGCAGTACTTC.

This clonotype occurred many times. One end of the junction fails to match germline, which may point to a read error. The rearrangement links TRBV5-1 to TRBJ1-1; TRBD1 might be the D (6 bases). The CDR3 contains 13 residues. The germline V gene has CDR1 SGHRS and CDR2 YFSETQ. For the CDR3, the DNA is TGTGCCAGCAGCTTAGGGGGGGACACTGAAGCTTTCTTT. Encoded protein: CASSLGGDTEAFF.

Here the CDR3 DNA reads TGCGCCAGCAGCCACCTAGCGGGGGGGGAGAGTGAGCAGTTCTTC. Its translation: CASSHLAGGESEQFF. The chain is built from TRBV4-1 and TRBJ2-1; 12 nucleotides align to TRBD2. The J segment lost 9 bases and the V segment lost 3 bases, leaving 6 bases of the junction unmatched. This CDR3 is built from 15 residues. The V gene's germline CDR1 is MGHRA and CDR2 YSYEKL.

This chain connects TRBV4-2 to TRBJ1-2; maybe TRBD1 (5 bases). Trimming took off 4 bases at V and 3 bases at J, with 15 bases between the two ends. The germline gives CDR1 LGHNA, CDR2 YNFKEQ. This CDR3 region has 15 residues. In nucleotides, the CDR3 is TGTGCCAGCAGCCCGGGGGGGAGCGTGGACTATGGCTACACCTTC. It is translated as CASSPGGSVDYGYTF.

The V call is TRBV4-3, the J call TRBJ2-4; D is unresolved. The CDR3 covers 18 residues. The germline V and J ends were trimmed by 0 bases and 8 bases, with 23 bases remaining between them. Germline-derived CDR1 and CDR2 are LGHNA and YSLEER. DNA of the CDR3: TGCGCCAGCAGCCAAGATCGGGCGGCAGTTCTTGGGTGGGACATTCAGTACTTC. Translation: CASSQDRAAVLGWDIQYF.

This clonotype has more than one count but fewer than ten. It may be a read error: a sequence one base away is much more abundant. The CDR3 region has the DNA TGCAGCGTTGCGACCACTGGGGCCAACGTCCTGACTTTC. It encodes CSVATTGANVLTF. The chain joins TRBV29-1 to TRBJ2-6; no definite D call. Germline V gene sequence: CDR1 SQVTM, CDR2 ANQGSEA. The CDR3 is 13 amino acids. Trimming took off 4 bases at V and 2 bases at J, with 6 bases between the two ends.

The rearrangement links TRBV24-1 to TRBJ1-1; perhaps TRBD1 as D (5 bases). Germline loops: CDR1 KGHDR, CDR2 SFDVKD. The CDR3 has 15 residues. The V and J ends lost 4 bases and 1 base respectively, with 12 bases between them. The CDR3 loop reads CATSETDTSNTEAFF. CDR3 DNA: TGTGCCACCAGTGAAACGGACACATCGAACACTGAAGCTTTCTTT.

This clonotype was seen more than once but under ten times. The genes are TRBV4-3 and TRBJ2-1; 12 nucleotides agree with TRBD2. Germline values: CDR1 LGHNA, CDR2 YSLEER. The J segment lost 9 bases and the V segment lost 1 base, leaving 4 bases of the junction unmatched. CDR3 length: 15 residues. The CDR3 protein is CASSQGLAGASEQFF. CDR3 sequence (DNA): TGCGCCAGCAGCCAAGGACTAGCGGGGGCCAGTGAGCAGTTCTTC.

Here the CDR3 DNA reads TGCAGTGCTATTGATGCGGGGCGCACCTCCTACGAGCAGTACTTC. Translation: CSAIDAGRTSYEQYF. The chain links TRBV20-1 to TRBJ2-1, with D possibly being TRBD2 (6 bases). The J call may be incorrect, as the DNA end agrees better with TRBJ2-7. CDR1 and CDR2 (germline): DFQATT, SNEGSKA (reference sequence). The CDR3 runs to 15 residues.

The CDR3 here is CASSRTGFSYEQYF. CDR3 sequence (DNA): TGTGCCAGCAGTAGAACAGGGTTCTCCTACGAGCAGTACTTC. The rearrangement joins TRBV12-3 or TRBV12-4 to TRBJ2-7; D might be TRBD1 (6 bases). V was shortened by 5 bases and J by 0 bases, with 11 bases between the two germline ends. This CDR3 region has 14 residues.

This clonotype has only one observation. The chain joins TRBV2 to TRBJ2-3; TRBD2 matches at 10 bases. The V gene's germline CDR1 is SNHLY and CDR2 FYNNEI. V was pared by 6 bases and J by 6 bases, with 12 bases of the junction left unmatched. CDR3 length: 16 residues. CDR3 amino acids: CASRTGTSALLDTQYF. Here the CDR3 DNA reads TGTGCCAGCAGGACTGGGACTAGCGCGTTATTGGATACGCAGTATTTT.

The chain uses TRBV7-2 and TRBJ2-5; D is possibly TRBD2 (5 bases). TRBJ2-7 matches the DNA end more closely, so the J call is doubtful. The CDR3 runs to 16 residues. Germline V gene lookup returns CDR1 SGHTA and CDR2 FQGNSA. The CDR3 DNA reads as TGTGCCAGCAGCTTAAGCGGTCTGCTAAGCTCCTACGAGCAGTACTTC. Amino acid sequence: CASSLSGLLSSYEQYF.

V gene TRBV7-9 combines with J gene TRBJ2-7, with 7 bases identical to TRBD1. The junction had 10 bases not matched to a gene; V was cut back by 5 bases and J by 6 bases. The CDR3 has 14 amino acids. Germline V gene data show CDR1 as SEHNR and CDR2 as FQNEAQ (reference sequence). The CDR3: CASSAVPDRVEQYF. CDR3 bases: TGTGCCAGCAGCGCAGTTCCCGACAGGGTCGAGCAGTACTTC.

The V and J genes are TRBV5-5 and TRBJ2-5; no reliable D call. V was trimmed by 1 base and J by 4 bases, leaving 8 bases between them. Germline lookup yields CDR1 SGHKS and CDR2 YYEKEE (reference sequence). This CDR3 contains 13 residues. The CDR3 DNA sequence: TGTGCCAGCAGCTTGCAATGGCGAGAGACCCAGTACTTC. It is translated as CASSLQWRETQYF.

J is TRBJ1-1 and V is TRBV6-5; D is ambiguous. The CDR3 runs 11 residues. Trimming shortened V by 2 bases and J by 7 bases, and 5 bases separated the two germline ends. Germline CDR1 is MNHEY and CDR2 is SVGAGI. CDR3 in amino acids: CASSYRHEAFF. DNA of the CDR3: TGTGCCAGCAGTTACCGTCATGAAGCTTTCTTT.

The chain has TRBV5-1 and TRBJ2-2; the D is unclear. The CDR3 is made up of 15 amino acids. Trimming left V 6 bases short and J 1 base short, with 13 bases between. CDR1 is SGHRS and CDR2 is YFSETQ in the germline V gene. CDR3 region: CASKIGAQNTGELFF. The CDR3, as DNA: TGCGCCAGCAAGATCGGCGCGCAGAACACCGGGGAGCTGTTTTTT.

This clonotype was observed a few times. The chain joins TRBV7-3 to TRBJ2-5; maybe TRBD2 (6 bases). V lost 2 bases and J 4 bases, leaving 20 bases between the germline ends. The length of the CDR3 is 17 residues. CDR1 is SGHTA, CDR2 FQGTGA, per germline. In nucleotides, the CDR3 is TGTGCCAGCAGCTTACGGCCCCGCGGAGGGAAGGGAGAGACCCAGTACTTC. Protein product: CASSLRPRGGKGETQYF.

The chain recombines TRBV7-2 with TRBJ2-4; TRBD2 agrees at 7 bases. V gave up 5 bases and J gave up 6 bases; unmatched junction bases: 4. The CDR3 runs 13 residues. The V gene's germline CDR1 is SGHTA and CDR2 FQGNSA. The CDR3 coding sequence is TGTGCCAGCAGCCCCGGCGGGGGAAACATTCAGTACTTC. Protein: CASSPGGGNIQYF.

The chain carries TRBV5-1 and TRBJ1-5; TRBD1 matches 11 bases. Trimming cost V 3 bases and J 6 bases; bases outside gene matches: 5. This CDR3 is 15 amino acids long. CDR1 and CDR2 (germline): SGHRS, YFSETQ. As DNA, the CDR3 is TGCGCCAGCAGCTCTGGACAGGGGGCCGGTCAGCCCCAGCATTTT. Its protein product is CASSSGQGAGQPQHF.

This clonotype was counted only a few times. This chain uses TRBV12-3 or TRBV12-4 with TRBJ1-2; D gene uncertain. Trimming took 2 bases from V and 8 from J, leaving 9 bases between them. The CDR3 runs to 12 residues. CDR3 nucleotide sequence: TGTGCCAGCAGTTTAAGCGGTTTAGGCTACACCTTC. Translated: CASSLSGLGYTF.

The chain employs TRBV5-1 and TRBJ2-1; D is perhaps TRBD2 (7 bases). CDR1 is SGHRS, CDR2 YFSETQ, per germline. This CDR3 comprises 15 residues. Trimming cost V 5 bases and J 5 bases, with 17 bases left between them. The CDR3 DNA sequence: TGCGCCAGCAGGCCTAGGGGGGGCCTTCACAATGAGCAGTTCTTC. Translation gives CASRPRGGLHNEQFF.